A single sample is the source of the 2 T cell receptor beta chains below, sequenced in a study of T cells in Graves' hyperthyroidism and ophthalmopathy. Authors of the study amplified TCR beta CDR3 regions from RNA transcripts. A set of HTBI primers served as the primers for a first-round RT-PCR of the TCR CDR3. TCRdb re-analysed the multiplex PCR reads in MiXCR, keeping a single row per CDR3 protein. This table holds hundreds of thousands of distinct CDR3 sequences, about 15% found once. Material for sequencing was blood. The receptors here all came from a woman in her forties with Graves' hyperthyroidism.

This clonotype has a single count. A much larger clone lies a single base off, so this may be a read error. The rearrangement links TRBV5-1 to TRBJ2-1; the D is unclear. The CDR3 loop spans 15 amino acids. Germline CDR1 is SGHRS and CDR2 is YFSETQ. CDR3 coding DNA: TGCACCAGCAGCTTGGAACCTGATACCTACAATGAGCAGTTCTTC. Translating it yields CTSSLEPDTYNEQFF.

The table lists this clonotype with many counts. The chain couples TRBV27 to TRBJ2-3; D might be TRBD1 or TRBD2, each matching 5 bases. The CDR3 is made up of 16 amino acids. Trimming left V 8 bases short and J 1 base short, with 19 bases between. Looked up from germline, CDR1 is MNHEY and CDR2 is SMNVEV (reference sequence). CDR3 in DNA: TGTGCCAGCGTCCCCGTGAGGGGATTGGGCACAGATACGCAGTATTTT. Translated: CASVPVRGLGTDTQYF.